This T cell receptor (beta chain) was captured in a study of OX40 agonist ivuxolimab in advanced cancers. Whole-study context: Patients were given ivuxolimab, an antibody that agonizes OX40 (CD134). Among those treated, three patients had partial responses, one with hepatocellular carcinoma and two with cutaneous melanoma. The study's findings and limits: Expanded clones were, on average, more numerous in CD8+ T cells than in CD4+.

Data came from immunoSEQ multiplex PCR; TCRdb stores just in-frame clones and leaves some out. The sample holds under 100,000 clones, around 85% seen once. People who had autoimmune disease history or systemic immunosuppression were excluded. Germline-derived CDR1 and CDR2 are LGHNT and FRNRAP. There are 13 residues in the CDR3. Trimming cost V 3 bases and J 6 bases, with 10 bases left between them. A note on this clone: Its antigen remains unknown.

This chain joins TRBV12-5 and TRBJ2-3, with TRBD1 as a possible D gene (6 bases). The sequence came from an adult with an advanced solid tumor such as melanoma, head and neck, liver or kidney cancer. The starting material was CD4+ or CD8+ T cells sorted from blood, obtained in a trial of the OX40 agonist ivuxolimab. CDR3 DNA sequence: TGTGCTAGTGGTTTACAGGGACCTGATACGCAGTATTTT. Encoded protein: CASGLQGPDTQYF.